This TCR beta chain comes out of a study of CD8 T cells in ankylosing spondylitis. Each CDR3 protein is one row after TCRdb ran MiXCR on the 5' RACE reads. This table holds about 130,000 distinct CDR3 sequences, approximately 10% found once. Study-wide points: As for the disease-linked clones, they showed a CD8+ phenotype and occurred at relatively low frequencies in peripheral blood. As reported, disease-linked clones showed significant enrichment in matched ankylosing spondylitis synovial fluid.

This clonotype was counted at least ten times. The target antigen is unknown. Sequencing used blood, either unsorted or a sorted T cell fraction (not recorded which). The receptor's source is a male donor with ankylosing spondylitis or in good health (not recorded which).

CDR3 sequence reads: CSASGASINQPQHF. DNA for the CDR3: TGCAGTGCTAGTGGGGCCAGTATCAATCAGCCCCAGCATTTT. The chain is built from TRBV20-1 and TRBJ1-5; possibly TRBD1 for D (5 bases). V dropped 3 bases and J dropped 3 bases, with 12 bases sitting between them. Germline-derived CDR1 and CDR2 are DFQATT and SNEGSKA (reference sequence). The CDR3 extends over 14 amino acids.